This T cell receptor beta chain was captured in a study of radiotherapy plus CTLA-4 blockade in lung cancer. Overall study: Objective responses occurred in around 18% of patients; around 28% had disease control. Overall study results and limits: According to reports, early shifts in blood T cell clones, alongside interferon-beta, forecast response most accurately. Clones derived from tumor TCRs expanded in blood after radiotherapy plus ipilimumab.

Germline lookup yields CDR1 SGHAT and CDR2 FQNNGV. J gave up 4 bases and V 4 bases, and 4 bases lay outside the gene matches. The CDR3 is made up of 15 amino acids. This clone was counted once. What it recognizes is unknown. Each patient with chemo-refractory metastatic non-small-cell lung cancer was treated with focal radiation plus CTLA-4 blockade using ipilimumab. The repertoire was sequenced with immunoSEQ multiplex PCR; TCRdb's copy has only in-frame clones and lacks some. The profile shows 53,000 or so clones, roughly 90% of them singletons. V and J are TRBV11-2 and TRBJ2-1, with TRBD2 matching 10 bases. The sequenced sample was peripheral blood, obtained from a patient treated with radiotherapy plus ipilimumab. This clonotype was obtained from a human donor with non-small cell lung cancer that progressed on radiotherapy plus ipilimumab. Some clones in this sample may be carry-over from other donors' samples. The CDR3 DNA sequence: TGTGCCAGCAGCTACGGGACTAGCGAATACAATGAGCAGTTCTTC. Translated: CASSYGTSEYNEQFF.